These 8 T cell receptor beta chains share one sample of origin, sequenced in a study of human T cells and chemical hapten exposure. TCRdb redid the calling of the RACE reads with MiXCR, one entry per CDR3 protein. Of roughly 89,000 distinct CDR3 sequences in the sample, 11% were seen once. Time point noted: patch test 3, about 24 weeks after DPC sensitization. Treatment in this sample: therapeutic diphenylcyclopropenone sensitization with weekly scalp DPC. The sample here was whole blood, taken in connection with sensitization to the hapten diphenylcyclopropenone (DPC). The receptors originated from a woman in her 30s with alopecia areata. Some clones in this sample may be carry-over from other donors' samples.

A few counts support this clonotype. This chain joins TRBV5-1 and TRBJ2-1, with 12 bases aligning to TRBD1. Germline CDR1 SGHRS, CDR2 YFSETQ. The trim removed 4 bases at V and 7 bases at J, leaving 3 bases unmatched. CDR3 length equals 14 residues. The CDR3 loop reads CASSRGQGANEQFF. CDR3 in DNA: TGCGCCAGCAGCAGGGGACAGGGGGCGAATGAGCAGTTCTTC.

The table lists this clonotype with many counts. The chain uses TRBV6-6 and TRBJ2-7; D may be TRBD1 (5 bases). This CDR3 contains 15 residues. Deletions cut 0 bases from V and 1 base from J, with 10 bases between. Germline values: CDR1 MNHNY, CDR2 SVGAGI (reference sequence). This CDR3 reads CASSYSPDSSYEQYF. CDR3 nucleotides: TGTGCCAGCAGTTACTCTCCCGACAGTTCCTACGAGCAGTACTTC.

At least ten counts were recorded for this clonotype. The chain carries TRBV12-3 or TRBV12-4 and TRBJ2-7, with D perhaps TRBD1 (5 bases). The CDR3 extends over 14 amino acids. The V end was cut by 3 bases, the J end by 4 bases, with 13 bases between. This CDR3 is CASSLWQGKYEQYF. For the CDR3, the DNA is TGTGCCAGCAGTTTGTGGCAGGGAAAGTACGAGCAGTACTTC.

This chain joins TRBV12-3 or TRBV12-4 and TRBJ1-1; D is unresolved. V dropped 6 bases and J dropped 1 base, with 0 bases sitting between them. This CDR3 region has 10 residues. In DNA form, the CDR3 reads TGTGCCAGCAGGAACACTGAAGCTTTCTTT. It is translated as CASRNTEAFF.

There are many counts of this clonotype. V and J are TRBV28 and TRBJ1-1; no firm D call. The germline V gene encodes CDR1 MDHEN and CDR2 SYDVKM. Deletions cut 6 bases from V and 8 bases from J, with 13 bases between. This CDR3 is built from 12 residues. The CDR3 nucleotides read TGTGCCAGCAGGCGGAGTTTAATCGAAGCTTTCTTT. Its protein product is CASRRSLIEAFF. Combining the CDR3 with reference TRBV28 and TRBJ1-1 gives the whole variable domain DVKVTQSSRYLVKRTGEKVFLECVQDMDHENMFWYRQDPGLGLRLIYFSYDVKMKEKGDIPEGYSVSREKKERFSLILESASTNQTSMYLCASRRSLIEAFFGQGTRLTVV.

V is TRBV27 and J is TRBJ2-1, with 10 positions matching TRBD1. The length of the CDR3 is 18 residues. CDR1 and CDR2 (germline): MNHEY, SMNVEV (reference sequence). V trimming: 0 bases; J trimming: 2 bases; junction bases outside the gene matches: 7. CDR3 protein: CASSLSALDRGPYNEQFF. DNA of the CDR3: TGTGCCAGCAGTTTATCGGCGCTCGACAGGGGGCCCTACAATGAGCAGTTCTTC.

This clonotype was counted many times. The chain is built from TRBV7-6 and TRBJ2-3; no clear D gene. V was trimmed by 5 bases and J by 6 bases, leaving 21 bases between them. The CDR3 contains 16 residues. Germline CDR1 and CDR2: SGHVS and FNYEAQ. CDR3 sequence: CASSHAPPGRADTQYF. The CDR3 DNA follows: TGTGCCAGCAGCCACGCCCCGCCAGGACGGGCGGATACGCAGTATTTT.

This clonotype came up many times. This chain joins TRBV4-2 and TRBJ2-7; 9 bases are shared with TRBD1. This CDR3 spans 15 amino acids. J lost 4 bases, V lost 4 bases, and 8 bases had no gene match. The germline V gene encodes CDR1 LGHNA and CDR2 YNFKEQ. The CDR3 loop reads CASSRGQGNNYEQYF. The CDR3 nucleotides are TGTGCCAGCAGCCGAGGACAGGGGAACAATTACGAGCAGTACTTC.